Below, 14 T cell receptor beta chains from the same sample are listed, as sequenced in a study of T cell responses to AZD1222 COVID-19 vaccine. The assay was immunoSEQ multiplex PCR, and TCRdb's table has in-frame clones only and misses some. This sample has about 260,000 clones, with 90% to 95% found just once. The sample consisted of peripheral blood, taken on day 0 of AZD1222 vaccination. The source is an adult in good health.

The rearrangement joins TRBV7-9 to TRBJ1-6, with TRBD1 matching 8 bases. The CDR3 runs to 15 residues. Germline V gene data show CDR1 as SEHNR and CDR2 as FQNEAQ (reference sequence). J was trimmed by 10 bases and V by 5 bases; bases with no gene match: 10. This CDR3 is CASSPNGQGVSPLHF. The CDR3 coding sequence is TGTGCCAGCAGCCCCAACGGACAGGGTGTGTCACCCCTCCACTTT.

J is TRBJ1-2 and V is TRBV5-5; 7 positions agree with TRBD1. Germline CDR1 and CDR2: SGHKS and YYEKEE (reference sequence). The CDR3 runs 16 residues. The J segment lost 1 base and the V segment lost 2 bases, leaving 8 bases of the junction unmatched. CDR3 sequence (DNA): TGTGCCAGCAGCTTAGGCACAGGGGCGGTTAACTATGGCTACACCTTC. As protein: CASSLGTGAVNYGYTF.

This clone was observed a single time. This sequence joins TRBV28 and TRBJ2-1; 14 bases align to TRBD2. Germline CDR1 MDHEN, CDR2 SYDVKM. CDR3 length: 15 amino acids. Trimming at V came to 4 bases and at J to 9 bases, leaving 5 bases not matched to a gene. The CDR3 DNA is TGTGCCAGCAGTTCCGCCGGACTAGCGGGAGGTGAGCAGTTCTTC. This translates into CASSSAGLAGGEQFF.

In its sample, this clone was seen once. V is TRBV7-9 and J is TRBJ1-1; D not certain. The germline V and J ends were trimmed by 4 bases and 4 bases, with 1 base remaining between them. CDR1 and CDR2 from the germline V gene are SEHNR and FQNEAQ (reference sequence). CDR3 length: 10 residues. The CDR3 loop is CASSSTEAFF. As DNA, the CDR3 is TGTGCCAGCAGCTCCACTGAAGCTTTCTTT.

V gene TRBV9 combines with J gene TRBJ2-3, with D maybe TRBD2 (5 bases). Germline values: CDR1 SGDLS, CDR2 YYNGEE. The CDR3 runs to 15 residues. V was clipped by 0 bases and J by 2 bases, with 10 bases between them. The CDR3 loop reads CASSVAPGITDTQYF. DNA for the CDR3: TGTGCCAGCAGCGTAGCTCCGGGGATCACAGATACGCAGTATTTT.

The V call is TRBV11-1, the J call TRBJ2-1; TRBD2 matches at 7 bases. The germline V gene has CDR1 SGHAT and CDR2 FQDESV (reference sequence). This CDR3 has 13 amino acids. The J segment lost 3 bases and the V segment lost 5 bases, leaving 1 base of the junction unmatched. This CDR3 reads CASSTSVYNEQFF. The CDR3 nucleotides read TGTGCCAGCAGCACTAGCGTCTACAATGAGCAGTTCTTC.

The V and J genes are TRBV5-1 and TRBJ2-7, with TRBD2 identical over 13 bases. The germline V gene encodes CDR1 SGHRS and CDR2 YFSETQ. The CDR3 covers 15 residues. V gave up 2 bases and J gave up 7 bases; unmatched junction bases: 6. The CDR3 spells CASSLSLAGGEEQYF. Here the CDR3 DNA reads TGCGCCAGCAGCTTATCACTAGCGGGAGGGGAAGAGCAGTACTTC.

The CDR3 sequence is CASSLFRENYGYTF. The CDR3 DNA sequence: TGTGCCAGCAGCTTATTCAGGGAGAACTATGGCTACACCTTC. V usage is TRBV7-8 and J usage is TRBJ1-2, with TRBD1 as a possible D gene (5 bases). The germline V gene has CDR1 SGHVS and CDR2 FQNEAQ. The CDR3 is 14 amino acids. The V end was cut by 2 bases, the J end by 2 bases, with 9 bases between.

The CDR3 loop is CASSLYSGGIYEQYF. The DNA for the CDR3 is TGTGCCAGCAGCTTATATTCGGGGGGCATATACGAGCAGTACTTC. The chain combines TRBV11-2 with TRBJ2-7, with TRBD2 as a possible D gene (7 bases). The CDR3 extends over 15 amino acids. The germline CDR1 and CDR2 sequences are SGHAT and FQNNGV. V dropped 2 bases and J dropped 4 bases, with 15 bases sitting between them.

The chain combines TRBV5-6 with TRBJ1-6; TRBD1 might be the D (5 bases). Germline lookup yields CDR1 SGHDT and CDR2 YYEEEE. The CDR3 is made up of 14 amino acids. Trimming removed 4 bases from V and 7 bases from J, with 12 bases in between. Here the CDR3 reads CASSLGRINSPLHF. In DNA, the CDR3 is TGTGCCAGCAGCCTGGGACGGATAAATTCACCCCTCCACTTT.

The chain employs TRBV4-3 and TRBJ1-6; D not certain. CDR3 length: 14 residues. Trimming stripped 4 bases from V and 7 bases from J, with 11 bases between. CDR1 and CDR2 (germline): LGHNA, YSLEER. CDR3 loop: CASSPTGPNSPLHF. In DNA form, the CDR3 reads TGCGCCAGCAGCCCGACCGGGCCCAATTCACCCCTCCACTTT.

The rearrangement links TRBV27 to TRBJ1-5, with D uncertain. V gave up 4 bases and J gave up 1 base, with 11 bases separating them. The CDR3 covers 15 residues. Germline V gene sequence: CDR1 MNHEY, CDR2 SMNVEV (reference sequence). The DNA for the CDR3 is TGTGCCAGCAGTTCTGCTGTCAACAGCAATCAGCCCCAGCATTTT. Translation: CASSSAVNSNQPQHF.

The chain has TRBV5-4 and TRBJ2-7; TRBD1 aligns across 8 bases. CDR1 is SGHNT, CDR2 YYREEE, per germline (reference sequence). This CDR3 has 15 amino acids. J lost 6 bases, V lost 6 bases, and 14 bases had no gene match. The CDR3 DNA sequence: TGTGCCAGCACCCCCGGGGCAGGGGGCTTGCGCGAGCAGTACTTC. It codes for CASTPGAGGLREQYF.

The rearrangement joins TRBV2 to TRBJ1-3; D is uncertain. Germline V CDR1 and CDR2: SNHLY, FYNNEI. V was shortened by 7 bases and J by 0 bases, with 7 bases between the two germline ends. The CDR3 totals 13 residues. CDR3 in amino acids: CASIGNSGNTIYF. DNA of the CDR3: TGTGCCAGCATAGGGAACTCTGGAAACACCATATATTTT.